Listed here are 20 T cell receptor beta chains from one sample, sequenced in a study of control samples from healthy donors and cancer patients. Method: immunoSEQ multiplex PCR; TCRdb's copy keeps in-frame clones and lacks some. This sample carries about 95,000 clones, roughly 90% of them seen once, and the ten largest clones take roughly 0.92%. Sequenced sample: blood. These receptor sequences come from a woman aged 25 to 45 in good health.

The V and J genes are TRBV9 and TRBJ2-1; 10 bases line up with TRBD1. The V and J ends lost 2 bases and 6 bases, in that order; junction bases with no gene match: 8. Germline V CDR1 and CDR2: SGDLS, YYNGEE. This CDR3 has 16 residues. The CDR3: CASSVLTGTGVNEQFF. CDR3 DNA: TGTGCCAGCAGCGTCCTCACCGGGACAGGGGTCAATGAGCAGTTCTTC.

This clone has more than one count but fewer than ten. V is TRBV6-1 and J is TRBJ1-2; no reliable D call. Trimming removed 4 bases from V and 2 bases from J, with 20 bases in between. The germline V gene has CDR1 MNHNS and CDR2 SASEGT. The CDR3 length is 17 residues. CDR3 coding DNA: TGTGCCAGCAGTGCTCCGGGAACTATCACTTTGAACTATGGCTACACCTTC. Encoded protein: CASSAPGTITLNYGYTF.

V and J are TRBV3-1 (or the pseudogene TRBV3-2) and TRBJ2-5; possible D gene TRBD2, 6 bases. V was clipped by 0 bases and J by 5 bases, with 13 bases between them. Germline V gene sequence: CDR1 LGHDT, CDR2 YNNKEL (reference sequence). There are 15 residues in the CDR3. In nucleotides, the CDR3 is TGTGCCAGCAGCCAAGAGACTACGAGCGGGGAGACCCAGTACTTC. Translated, it gives CASSQETTSGETQYF.

This chain connects TRBV6-5 to TRBJ2-2; possibly TRBD1 for D (6 bases). V gave up 5 bases and J gave up 6 bases, with 16 bases separating them. The CDR3 is 15 residues long. Germline V gene data show CDR1 as MNHEY and CDR2 as SVGAGI. CDR3: CASSPRGGRSGELFF. The CDR3 bases are TGTGCCAGCAGTCCCCGAGGGGGTAGGTCCGGGGAGCTGTTTTTT.

This chain uses TRBV28 with TRBJ1-2; 7 bases agree with TRBD1. The V gene's germline CDR1 is MDHEN and CDR2 SYDVKM. With 4 bases clipped from V and 8 bases from J, the junction kept 10 bases outside the gene matches. The CDR3 runs to 14 residues. The CDR3 DNA reads TGTGCCAGCAGTTCTAGGGACAGCTTTAGAGGCTACACCTTC. Translation gives CASSSRDSFRGYTF.

This clone was counted between two and nine times. This sequence joins TRBV20-1 and TRBJ2-3; D may be TRBD2 (6 bases). V dropped 6 bases and J dropped 4 bases, with 8 bases sitting between them. The germline gives CDR1 DFQATT, CDR2 SNEGSKA (reference sequence). This CDR3 region has 11 residues. CDR3 bases: TGCAGTGCCCCGGGGGCAGATACGCAGTATTTT. Translated, it gives CSAPGADTQYF.

The chain joins TRBV6-5 to TRBJ1-4, with a tentative D call TRBD1 (5 bases). The ends were cut back, 10 bases at V and 4 bases at J, with 19 bases in the middle. The CDR3 runs to 15 residues. Germline loops: CDR1 MNHEY, CDR2 SVGAGI. The CDR3 reads CATYDGAGFNEKLFF. Here the CDR3 DNA reads TGTGCCACCTACGATGGGGCAGGATTTAATGAAAAACTGTTTTTT.

For the CDR3, the DNA is TGTGCCTACACAGGTGCCTCTGGAAACACCATATATTTT. This translates into CAYTGASGNTIYF. V gene TRBV30 combines with J gene TRBJ1-3; D is perhaps TRBD1 (5 bases). The ends were cut back, 7 bases at V and 0 bases at J, with 10 bases in the middle. The CDR3 length is 13 residues. Germline-derived CDR1 and CDR2 are GTSNPN and SVGIG (reference sequence).

V and J are TRBV4-2 and TRBJ1-1; possibly TRBD1 for D (5 bases). CDR1 is LGHNA and CDR2 is YNFKEQ in the germline V gene. The CDR3 runs to 15 residues. Trimming took 0 bases from V and 5 from J, leaving 13 bases between them. CDR3 in DNA: TGTGCCAGCAGCCAAGACTCAGGGTCTGGGACTGAAGCTTTCTTT. It specifies CASSQDSGSGTEAFF.

The V and J genes are TRBV28 and TRBJ2-3, with TRBD2 matching 8 bases. The CDR3 covers 16 residues. CDR1 and CDR2 from the germline V gene are MDHEN and SYDVKM. V was pared by 2 bases and J by 3 bases, with 7 bases of the junction left unmatched. The CDR3 DNA reads TGTGCCAGCAGTTTACTGAGCGGGAGTAGAACAGATACGCAGTATTTT. It codes for CASSLLSGSRTDTQYF.

The chain uses TRBV6-5 and TRBJ1-3; D remains unclear. V was shortened by 4 bases and J by 0 bases, with 10 bases between the two germline ends. The CDR3 contains 15 residues. In germline, CDR1 is MNHEY, CDR2 SVGAGI. The CDR3 DNA follows: TGTGCCAGCAGTTTGTCGGGGTTCTCTGGAAACACCATATATTTT. Protein sequence: CASSLSGFSGNTIYF.

The CDR3 region is CASSDLAGGHNEQFF. CDR3 nucleotide sequence: TGTGCCAGCAGTGATCTAGCGGGAGGACATAATGAGCAGTTCTTC. The chain combines TRBV6-1 with TRBJ2-1; TRBD2 aligns across 11 bases. The CDR3 extends over 15 amino acids. The V segment lost 3 bases and the J segment 7 bases; nucleotides outside the gene matches: 5. Germline V lookup: CDR1 MNHNS, CDR2 SASEGT.

This chain connects TRBV6-1 to TRBJ2-1, with a tentative D call TRBD1 (5 bases). Germline V gene sequence: CDR1 MNHNS, CDR2 SASEGT. The CDR3 is 15 residues long. V was cut by 2 bases and J by 6 bases, with 14 bases left in between. This CDR3 is CASSEMQGRLNEQFF. The CDR3 bases are TGTGCCAGCAGTGAAATGCAGGGCCGACTCAATGAGCAGTTCTTC.

The chain combines TRBV19 with TRBJ1-6, with 7 bases matching TRBD1. V shed 11 bases and J 6 bases; nucleotides not matched to a gene: 7. This CDR3 comprises 13 residues. The germline V gene encodes CDR1 LNHDA and CDR2 SQIVND (reference sequence). The CDR3 DNA follows: TGTGCCTGGCAGGGACAGAGTAATTCACCCCTCCACTTT. It translates to CAWQGQSNSPLHF.

The genes are TRBV6-5 and TRBJ1-5, with TRBD1 matching over 9 bases. Germline V CDR1 and CDR2: MNHEY, SVGAGI. The CDR3 consists of 13 residues. V shed 11 bases, J shed 7 bases, and the junction held 9 bases outside the gene matches. The CDR3, as DNA: TGTGCCGGTAACAGGGGGCGCGGGCAGCCCCAGCATTTT. Its protein is CAGNRGRGQPQHF.

The chain joins TRBV3-1 (or the pseudogene TRBV3-2) to TRBJ2-7, with unresolved D. This CDR3 is 15 amino acids long. Germline CDR1 and CDR2: LGHDT and YNNKEL (reference sequence). The V end lost 4 bases, the J end lost 1 base, and 14 bases lay between the germline ends. The CDR3 loop reads CASSPMGSRSYEQYF. The CDR3 DNA reads as TGTGCCAGCAGCCCAATGGGTAGTCGTTCCTACGAGCAGTACTTC.

In this sample, this clone turned up once. The CDR3 sequence: CASRTDGGNTIYF. In DNA form, the CDR3 reads TGTGCCAGCAGGACAGACGGTGGAAACACCATATATTTT. The chain carries TRBV6-5 and TRBJ1-3; a weak D match, TRBD1 (5 bases). Trimming left V 6 bases short and J 3 bases short, with 9 bases between. The length of the CDR3 is 13 residues. Germline values: CDR1 MNHEY, CDR2 SVGAGI.

This chain uses TRBV10-3 with TRBJ1-6; D gene ambiguous. V was cut by 8 bases and J by 9 bases, with 20 bases left in between. The CDR3 loop spans 15 amino acids. Germline V lookup: CDR1 ENHRY, CDR2 SYGVKD. CDR3 bases: TGTGCCATCGGGAGCTTAGATCCCTCAATTTCACCCCTCCACTTT. This encodes CAIGSLDPSISPLHF.

The chain is built from TRBV5-6 and TRBJ2-3; TRBD2 matches at 7 bases. The germline V gene has CDR1 SGHDT and CDR2 YYEEEE. V dropped 5 bases and J dropped 3; count of bases not matched to a gene: 15. There are 17 residues in the CDR3. The DNA of the CDR3 is TGTGCCAGCAGTCTCCCTGGCGCTAGCGGTGTGACAGATACGCAGTATTTT. The encoded protein is CASSLPGASGVTDTQYF.

The rearrangement links TRBV4-1 to TRBJ1-1; a weak D match, TRBD1 (5 bases). The CDR3 loop spans 12 amino acids. With 6 bases removed from V and 5 bases from J, the gap between germline ends came to 10 bases. CDR1 MGHRA and CDR2 YSYEKL come from the germline V gene. The CDR3 DNA is TGCGCCAGCAGAACTGGGACTACTGAAGCTTTCTTT. The encoded protein is CASRTGTTEAFF.